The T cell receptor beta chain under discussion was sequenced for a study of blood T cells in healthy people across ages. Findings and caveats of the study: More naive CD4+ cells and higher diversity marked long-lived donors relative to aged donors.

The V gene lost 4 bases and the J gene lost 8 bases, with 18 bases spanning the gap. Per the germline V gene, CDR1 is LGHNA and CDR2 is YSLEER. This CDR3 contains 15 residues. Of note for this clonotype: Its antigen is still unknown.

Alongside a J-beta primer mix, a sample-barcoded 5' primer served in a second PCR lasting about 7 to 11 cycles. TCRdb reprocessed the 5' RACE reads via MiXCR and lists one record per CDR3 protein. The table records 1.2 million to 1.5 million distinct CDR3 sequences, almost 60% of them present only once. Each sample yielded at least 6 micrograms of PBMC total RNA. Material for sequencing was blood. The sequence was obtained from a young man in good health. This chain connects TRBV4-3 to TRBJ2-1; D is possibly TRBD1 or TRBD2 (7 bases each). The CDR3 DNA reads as TGCGCCAGCAGCCCCAGCGTACCAGGGGGGGATGAGCAGTTCTTC. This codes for CASSPSVPGGDEQFF.